Below are 28 T cell receptor delta chains sequenced from a single sample in a study of gamma-delta chains in newborns, infants, children. TCRdb repeated clone calling on the reads with CATT. The sample lists approximately 6,000 delta-chain clones; about 0.42% were seen once. Sequencing was done on a sample of blood. These receptors were collected from a child who was a newborn, infant or young child, either healthy, febrile or measles-vaccinated (not recorded which).

With regard to this clone: Translating this DNA gives a protein that differs at residue 6 from the TCRdb one, which belongs to a much larger clone; a read error is likely, and the protein shown is this translation. The chain joins TRDV2 to TRDJ1; 11 nucleotides match TRDD3. Germline lookup yields CDR1 GEAIGNYY and CDR2 EKD. CDR3 length: 14 amino acids. Trimming took 0 bases from V and 4 from J; bases not matched to a gene: 0. The CDR3 DNA follows: TGTGCCTGTGACACCACTGGGGGATACGATAAACTCATCTTT. Translated: CACDTTGGYDKLIF.

This clone has just a few counts. A read error is possible here, since a much larger clone lies one base away. The chain combines TRDV2 with TRDJ3, with unresolved D. Germline V gives CDR1 GEAIGNYY, CDR2 EKD. This CDR3 is 16 amino acids long. CDR3 sequence reads: CARDTGFGWDTRQMFF. The CDR3 DNA follows: TGTGCCCGTGACACCGGGTTCGGTTGGGACACCCGACAGATGTTTTTC.

In its sample, this clone is medium-sized. With a much larger clone just one base away, this may be a read error. The V gene is TRDV2, the J gene TRDJ3, with D unclear. CDR3 length equals 19 residues. Germline V lookup: CDR1 GEAIGNYY, CDR2 EKD. Deletions cut 0 bases from V and 6 bases from J, with 20 bases between. The CDR3 loop is CACDTVDPLRGKDTRQMFF. CDR3 coding DNA: TGTGCCTGTGACACCGTGGATCCGCTTAGAGGGAAGGACACCCGACAGATGTTTTTC.

Worth noting for this clone: A read error likely explains this, since a far larger clone differs by one base. The identical CDR3 is also encoded by other nucleotide sequences in the sample. The chain combines TRDV2 with TRDJ3, with D tentatively TRDD3 (6 bases). There are 20 residues in the CDR3. With 3 bases removed from V and 0 bases from J, the gap between germline ends came to 20 bases. Germline V CDR1 and CDR2: GEAIGNYY, EKD. This CDR3 is CACDVVGDTVNSWDTRQMFF. As DNA, the CDR3 is TGTGCCTGTGACGTCGTTGGAGATACGGTAAACTCCTGGGACACCCGACAGATGTTTTTC.

The sample holds a few counts of this clone. This probably arose from a read error, given a far larger clone one base away. This sample also contains other DNA sequences that code for the same CDR3. The V gene is TRDV2, the J gene TRDJ3; 8 positions agree with TRDD3. Germline V gives CDR1 GEAIGNYY, CDR2 EKD. There are 18 residues in the CDR3. In nucleotides, the CDR3 is TGTGCCTGTGACACTGGGGGATCGTGCTCCTGGGATACCCGACAGATGTTTTTC. Protein product: CACDTGGSCSWDTRQMFF.

Concerning this clone: This may be a read error, as it is one base from a much larger clone. Other DNA variants within this sample encode the same CDR3. The chain links TRDV2 to TRDJ3; D is perhaps TRDD2 (6 bases). With 4 bases removed from V and 0 bases from J, the gap between germline ends came to 12 bases. This CDR3 contains 17 residues. Per the germline V gene, CDR1 is GEAIGNYY and CDR2 is EKD. The CDR3 loop is CACDPTGSSWDTRQMFF. Written as DNA, the CDR3 is TGTGCCTGTGATCCTACTGGTAGCTCCTGGGACACCCGACAGATGTTTTTC.

A word on this clone: The junction differs from germline at one of its ends, possibly a read error. The J gene is TRDJ2, the V gene TRDV2; D not certain. The length of the CDR3 is 15 residues. Germline V CDR1 and CDR2: GEAIGNYY, EKD. CDR3 sequence: CACDPLSSLTTQLFF. CDR3 nucleotides: TGTGCCTGTGACCCTCTCTCCTCTTTGACAACACAACTATTCTTT.

The sample holds many counts of this clone. This sequence is one base from a far larger clone and is likely a read error. The V call is TRDV2, the J call TRDJ2; the match to TRDD3 covers 8 bases. Germline-derived CDR1 and CDR2 are GEAIGNYY and EKD. The CDR3 length is 14 residues. The CDR3 sequence: CACGTWGMTAQLFF. DNA of the CDR3: TGTGCCTGTGGCACCTGGGGGATGACAGCACAACTCTTCTTT.

This clone was counted between two and nine times. The amino acid sequence in TCRdb belongs to a much larger clone and departs from this DNA's translation at residue 16, likely a sequencing read error; the sequence shown is translated from the DNA. V is TRDV2 and J is TRDJ3, with D maybe TRDD3 (5 bases). The CDR3 is made up of 18 amino acids. The germline V gene has CDR1 GEAIGNYY and CDR2 EKD. CDR3 in amino acids: CACDTVGTSSWDTRQTFF. In DNA form, the CDR3 reads TGTGCCTGTGACACCGTGGGGACGAGCTCCTGGGACACCCGACAGACGTTTTTC.

This clone was seen more than once but under ten times. This DNA's translation and the protein TCRdb lists, from a much larger clone, do not match at residue 14, likely due to a read error; the protein shown is translated from the DNA. This chain links TRDV2 with TRDJ3; the D gene is possibly TRDD3 (5 bases). The CDR3 is made up of 19 amino acids. Germline CDR1 is GEAIGNYY and CDR2 is EKD. The DNA for the CDR3 is TGTGCCTGTGACACCGCGGATGTTCAGAGCTCCTGGGACGCCCGACAGATGTTTTTC. Translated, it gives CACDTADVQSSWDARQMFF.

This clone was detected a few times. This may stem from a read error, because a much larger clone lies one nucleotide away. V is TRDV2 and J is TRDJ1, with TRDD3 matching over 8 bases. From germline, CDR1 is GEAIGNYY and CDR2 EKD. The length of the CDR3 is 13 residues. The DNA for the CDR3 is TGTGCCTGTGACCCCTTACTGGGGGGTAGACTCACCTTT. Its translation: CACDPLLGGRLTF.

There are a few counts of this clone. This clone may be a read error of a much larger clone one base away. The chain is built from TRDV2 and TRDJ3; 8 bases agree with TRDD3. The CDR3 spans 22 residues. CDR1 and CDR2 from the germline V gene are GEAIGNYY and EKD. The CDR3 DNA follows: TGTGCCTGTGACGCGGTACTGGGGGCCCCATCGTCGAGCTCCTGGGACACCCGACGGATGTTTTTC. Its translation: CACDAVLGAPSSSSWDTRRMFF.

In this sample, this clone turned up a few times. The TCRdb protein comes from a much larger clone and disagrees with this DNA's translation at residue 3, likely due to a read error; the protein given here is derived from the DNA. V and J are TRDV2 and TRDJ3; 8 bases line up with TRDD3. The CDR3 sequence is 18 residues long. The germline V gene has CDR1 GEAIGNYY and CDR2 EKD. The CDR3 DNA reads as TGTGCCCGTGACACCGGCTGGGGGAGCTCCTGGGACACCCGACAGATGTTTTTC. Protein product: CARDTGWGSSWDTRQMFF.

This clone was seen more than once but under ten times. The protein TCRdb gives is from a much larger clone and does not agree with this DNA's translation at residue 4, likely a read error; the protein shown here comes from the DNA. The identical CDR3 is also encoded by other nucleotide sequences in the sample. The chain carries TRDV2 and TRDJ3; tentatively, D is TRDD3 (6 bases). Germline values: CDR1 GEAIGNYY, CDR2 EKD. The V end was cut by 5 bases, the J end by 0 bases, with 13 bases between. The CDR3 has 17 residues. Written as DNA, the CDR3 is TGTGCCTGTGGCAGTACTGGGAGCTCCTGGGACACCCGACAGATGTTTTTC. The encoded protein is CACGSTGSSWDTRQMFF.

This clone showed up just a few times. One end of the junction does not line up with germline, which may come from a read error. The sample has other DNA sequences that encode this CDR3 too. V usage is TRDV2 and J usage is TRDJ3; 10 bases align to TRDD3. CDR1 is GEAIGNYY and CDR2 is EKD in the germline V gene. This CDR3 has 20 residues. CDR3 protein: CACDTWGIIGSSWDTRQMFF. Here the CDR3 DNA reads TGCGCCTGTGACACCTGGGGGATAATCGGAAGCTCCTGGGACACCCGACAGATGTTTTTC.

This clone turned up a few times. V and J are TRDV2 and TRDJ2; 9 bases align to TRDD3. The CDR3 length is 17 residues. The ends lost 8 bases at V and 0 bases at J; junction bases unmatched: 12. Germline values: CDR1 GEAIGNYY, CDR2 EKD. This chain's CDR3 is CAYGTLGDTALTAQLFF. The CDR3 region has the DNA TGTGCCTATGGCACACTGGGGGACACAGCTTTGACAGCACAACTCTTCTTT.

Concerning this clone itself: A far larger clone is just one base off, so this is likely a read error. Other nucleotide sequences from this sample produce the same CDR3. This chain joins TRDV2 and TRDJ1, with 10 bases identical to TRDD3. The CDR3 covers 16 residues. Per germline, CDR1 GEAIGNYY and CDR2 EKD. The CDR3 coding sequence is TGTGCCTGCGACACCGTGGGGGATACCCCCTACCTTAAACTCATCTTT. Its protein is CACDTVGDTPYLKLIF.

Remarks on this clone: This DNA's translation differs at residue 5 from TCRdb's protein, which comes from a much larger clone; a read error is likely, and the protein shown is translated from the DNA. CDR3 nucleotides: TGTGCCTGTGACCTTACTGGTAGCTCCTGGGACACCCGACAGATGTTTTTC. Encoded protein: CACDLTGSSWDTRQMFF. This chain connects TRDV2 to TRDJ3; a possible D gene is TRDD3 (5 bases). The CDR3 loop spans 17 amino acids. The V and J ends lost 3 bases and 0 bases respectively, with 11 bases between them. The V gene's germline CDR1 is GEAIGNYY and CDR2 EKD.

This clone ranks as medium-sized. At the DNA level, this CDR3 is encoded by other sequences in the same sample as well. V gene TRDV2 combines with J gene TRDJ3; 7 bases align to TRDD3. The V gene end was trimmed by 2 bases and the J gene end by 0 bases; junction bases not matched to a gene: 6. The germline CDR1 and CDR2 sequences are GEAIGNYY and EKD. The CDR3 sequence is 18 residues long. This CDR3 reads CACDILGIGSWDTRQMFF. The CDR3 DNA reads TGTGCCTGTGACATACTGGGGATCGGCTCCTGGGACACCCGACAGATGTTTTTC.

The sample holds a few counts of this clone. A read error likely explains why the TCRdb protein, taken from a much larger clone, differs from this DNA's translation at residue 11; the protein shown is translated from the DNA. This chain joins TRDV2 and TRDJ3, with 7 positions matching TRDD3. In germline, CDR1 is GEAIGNYY, CDR2 EKD. The CDR3 totals 18 residues. In DNA form, the CDR3 reads TGTGCCTGTGACACCGGGGGATGGAGCTCCTTGGACACCCGACAGATGTTTTTC. This gives the protein CACDTGGWSSLDTRQMFF.

This clone qualifies as medium-sized. This sample includes further DNA sequences coding for the same CDR3. The CDR3 DNA is TGTGCCTGTGACTACTGGGGGACGGACTGGGACACCCGACAGATGTTTTTC. Its protein product is CACDYWGTDWDTRQMFF. This rearrangement joins TRDV2 to TRDJ3; TRDD3 matches at 9 bases. V was pared by 3 bases and J by 3 bases, with 5 bases of the junction left unmatched. Germline CDR1 reads GEAIGNYY; CDR2 reads EKD. This CDR3 is 17 amino acids long.

This clone was counted only a few times. This DNA's translation differs at residue 17 from TCRdb's protein, which comes from a much larger clone; a read error is likely, and the protein shown is translated from the DNA. The V call is TRDV2, the J call TRDJ3; D might be TRDD3 (5 bases). The germline CDR1 and CDR2 sequences are GEAIGNYY and EKD. The CDR3 consists of 19 residues. The CDR3 loop reads CACDTADVQSSWDTRQVFF. The CDR3 region has the DNA TGTGCCTGTGACACCGCGGATGTTCAGAGCTCCTGGGACACCCGACAGGTGTTTTTC.

This clone appeared a few times. One base away lies a much larger clone, so this may be a sequencing read error. Within the sample, other DNA sequences also encode this same CDR3. The rearrangement links TRDV2 to TRDJ3, with D possibly TRDD3 on 6 matching bases. Germline CDR1 and CDR2: GEAIGNYY and EKD. The V end lost 4 bases, the J end lost 1 base, and 16 bases lay between the germline ends. The CDR3 runs to 18 residues. The CDR3 is CACDTVRDKSWDTRQMFF. The DNA of the CDR3 is TGTGCCTGTGATACCGTAAGGGATAAGTCCTGGGACACCCGACAGATGTTTTTC.

A word on this clone: It differs at one base from a far larger clone, so likely a read error. This sample includes further DNA sequences coding for the same CDR3. The chain couples TRDV2 to TRDJ1, with 8 bases fitting TRDD3. This CDR3 has 17 amino acids. Germline CDR1 and CDR2: GEAIGNYY and EKD. CDR3 sequence: CACDTGTGGLYTDKLIF. The CDR3 nucleotides are TGTGCCTGCGACACCGGAACTGGGGGCTTGTACACCGATAAACTCATCTTT.

This clone occurred a few times. The protein TCRdb gives is from a much larger clone and does not agree with this DNA's translation at residue 10, likely a read error; the protein shown here comes from the DNA. The V and J genes are TRDV2 and TRDJ1; 9 bases line up with TRDD3. Germline CDR1 GEAIGNYY, CDR2 EKD. The junction had 8 bases not matched to a gene; V was cut back by 3 bases and J by 1 base. The CDR3 has 16 amino acids. The CDR3 here is CACDSILGECTDKLIF. CDR3 in DNA: TGTGCCTGTGACTCAATACTGGGGGAGTGCACCGATAAACTCATCTTT.

This clone was detected a few times. A read error may be the cause here, since a much bigger clone is one base away. The V call is TRDV2, the J call TRDJ3; 10 bases are a match to TRDD3. Looked up from germline, CDR1 is GEAIGNYY and CDR2 is EKD. Unmatched junction bases numbered 7, after V lost 0 bases and J lost 0 bases. The CDR3 loop spans 20 amino acids. As DNA, the CDR3 is TGTGCCTGTGACACCGTACTGGGGGATCTGAGCTCCTGGGACACCCGACAGATGTTTTTC. This encodes CACDTVLGDLSSWDTRQMFF.

This clone turned up a few times. With a much larger clone just one base away, this may be a read error. Other DNA sequences within the sample encode an identical CDR3. V gene TRDV2 combines with J gene TRDJ3; TRDD3 matches 12 bases. Germline lookup yields CDR1 GEAIGNYY and CDR2 EKD. The CDR3 has 20 amino acids. J lost 0 bases, V lost 7 bases, and 12 bases had no gene match. DNA for the CDR3: TGTGCCTGCGACTCTACTGGGGGATACACGAGCTCCTGGGACACCCGACAGATGTTTTTC. Its translation: CACDSTGGYTSSWDTRQMFF.

With regard to this clone: Only one base separates this from a far larger clonotype, so it likely reflects a read error. The chain carries TRDV2 and TRDJ1, with a tentative D call TRDD3 (5 bases). V lost 0 bases, J lost 2 bases, and 6 bases lay in between. The CDR3 loop spans 13 amino acids. Germline V gene sequence: CDR1 GEAIGNYY, CDR2 EKD. CDR3 in amino acids: CACDTRGTDKLIF. For the CDR3, the DNA is TGTGCCTGTGACACCCGGGGGACCGATAAACTCATCTTT.